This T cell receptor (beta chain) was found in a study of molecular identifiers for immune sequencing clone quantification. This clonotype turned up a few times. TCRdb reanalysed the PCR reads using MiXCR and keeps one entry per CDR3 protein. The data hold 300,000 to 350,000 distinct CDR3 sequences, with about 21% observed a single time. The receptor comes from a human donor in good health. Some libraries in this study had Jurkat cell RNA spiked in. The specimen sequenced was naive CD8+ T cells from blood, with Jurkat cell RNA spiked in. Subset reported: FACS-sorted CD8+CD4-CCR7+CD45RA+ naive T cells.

The CDR3 nucleotides are TGTGCCAGCAGTATAGTGGGGGGGGCCTATACAGATACGCAGTATTTT. Residues: CASSIVGGAYTDTQYF. V and J are TRBV12-3 or TRBV12-4 and TRBJ2-3, with D perhaps matching TRBD2 (7 bases). Trimming removed 5 bases at V and 3 bases at J, with 18 bases between. The CDR3 runs 16 residues.